The clone carrying this TCR beta chain showed up just a few times. Its target is not known. The junction departs from the called germline gene at one end, perhaps through a read error. This entry comes from a study of post-analysis software for immune sequencing data. Whole-study results and caveats: Controls had lower frequencies than patients of four or five TRBV segments, which included TRBV5-6, TRBV5-1 and TRBV20-1. Samples sharing a preparation batch grouped tightly together when assessed by F measure. Versus controls, multiple sclerosis patients showed significantly lower diversity (normalized Chao1).

This CDR3 has 14 residues. Incorporated into the TCR beta cDNA libraries were unique molecular identifiers, which served to reduce PCR and sequencing biases. There were 1 to 10 million T cells, and roughly 0.5 million cDNA molecules came from them. MiXCR was run by TCRdb on the PCR reads, yielding one entry per CDR3 protein. Of some 800,000 distinct CDR3 sequences listed, around 45% were seen once; the top ten hold approximately 4.4%. The sequenced sample consisted of blood. This TCR was sampled from a girl aged 10-17 years with multiple sclerosis. The chain carries TRBV12-3 or TRBV12-4 and TRBJ2-7, with TRBD2 matching 9 bases. As DNA, the CDR3 is TGTACCAGCAGCCTTACTAGCGGGTCCTACGAGCAGTACTTC. Protein: CTSSLTSGSYEQYF.